The present T cell receptor beta chain was sequenced within a study of CD8 T cells in Susac syndrome. V was trimmed by 7 bases and J by 4 bases, leaving 16 bases between them. The length of the CDR3 is 13 residues. Germline CDR1 reads SQVTM; CDR2 reads ANQGSEA. Random hexamers were used to reverse transcribe the RNA input (about 0.45 to 1 ug). TCRdb redid the calling of the immunoSEQ multiplex PCR reads with MiXCR, one entry per CDR3 protein. The sample lists some 150,000 distinct CDR3 sequences, approximately 96% occurring once. The authors carried out high-throughput sequencing of TCR beta. They applied it to CD8+ and CD4+ T cells obtained from blood.

This TCR derives from a human donor with Susac syndrome. The V gene is TRBV29-1, the J gene TRBJ1-2; D not certain. Input material: CD4+ T cells from PBMCs. The CDR3 coding sequence is TGCAGCGCGAAGACGGACCTTTTCTATGGCTACACCTTC. Protein: CSAKTDLFYGYTF. Complete variable domain (other parts from reference TRBV29-1 and TRBJ1-2): SAVISQKPSRDICQRGTSLTIQCQVDSQVTMMFWYRQQPGQSLTLIATANQGSEATYESGFVIDKFPISRPNLTFSTLTVSNMSPEDSSIYLCSAKTDLFYGYTFGSGTRLTVV.